This TCR beta chain is from a study of blood T cell repertoires in COVID-19. Study information: The United States, Italy and Spain were the sources of the acute and convalescent COVID-19 samples. Sample material is recorded as cDNA or gDNA derived from T cells, B-cell-depleted T cells, or PBMCs.

Authors' data handling: Using reference gene primer amplification, nucleated cell counts were estimated. Data came from immunoSEQ multiplex PCR; TCRdb stores just in-frame clones and leaves some out. V and J calls and clone size come straight from that table; D and trimming were deduced from the DNA. The sample has 40,000 or so clones, about nine tenths seen once. This clone was observed once. Sequencing was performed on peripheral blood. This clonotype originated in a man aged 50-59 years with active COVID-19.

In nucleotides, the CDR3 is TGTGCCAGCAGTTACTCGAACGGGAATGAGCAGTTCTTC. Protein sequence: CASSYSNGNEQFF. The chain recombines TRBV6-2 or TRBV6-3 with TRBJ2-1; D call uncertain. Germline CDR1 and CDR2: MNHEY and SVGEGT. The CDR3 spans 13 residues. V shed 0 bases and J shed 7 bases, with 7 bases lying between them.